The present T cell receptor (beta chain) was sequenced within a study of long-term antiretroviral therapy in people with HIV. Germline V gives CDR1 MGHDK, CDR2 SYGVNS. V gave up 5 bases and J gave up 7 bases, with 18 bases separating them. The CDR3 runs 15 residues. Overall study results and limits: Adherence to ART, viral resistance and therapy changes lacked any data.

This clone was counted once. Antigen: not known. The libraries were made with immunoSEQ v3.0 at survey level. Sequencing aimed to cover about 40,000-50,000 T-cell genomes per sample. Using immunoSEQ multiplex PCR, the repertoire was profiled, and TCRdb retains in-frame clones only, with some absent. Of about 13,000 clones in the sample, 75% to 90% were seen once. This specimen was unsorted PBMCs, taken 3.2 years before starting antiretroviral therapy. The receptor comes from a man aged 35-49 years with HIV. The chain uses TRBV25-1 and TRBJ2-1, with D possibly being TRBD1 or TRBD2 (5 bases each). The CDR3 DNA follows: TGTGCCAGCAGTAAGGGGCGCCCCTCGGGAAATGAGCAGTTCTTC. This gives the protein CASSKGRPSGNEQFF. Combining the CDR3 with reference TRBV25-1 and TRBJ2-1 gives the whole variable domain EADIYQTPRYLVIGTGKKITLECSQTMGHDKMYWYQQDPGMELHLIHYSYGVNSTEKGDLSSESTVSRIRTEHFPLTLESARPSHTSQYLCASSKGRPSGNEQFFGPGTRLTVL.